These 18 T cell receptor beta chains share one sample of origin, sequenced in a study of blood T cells in healthy people across ages. A second PCR, run for about 7 to 11 cycles, used a sample-barcoded 5' primer plus a J-beta primer mix. TCRdb passed the 5' RACE reads through MiXCR, listing each CDR3 protein once. The sample contains fewer than 650,000 distinct CDR3 sequences, approximately 26% of which appear only once. These data were also filed under a second study, of T cells of mothers and their children.

The source material was blood. The receptors stem from a boy aged 2-15 years in good health.

Only a few counts were recorded for this clonotype. V and J are TRBV29-1 and TRBJ2-7, with 9 nucleotides matching TRBD1. Germline V gene sequence: CDR1 SQVTM, CDR2 ANQGSEA. This CDR3 has 13 amino acids. Losses at the gene ends were 5 bases for V and 4 bases for J; bases not matched to a gene: 6. The CDR3 coding sequence is TGCAGCGTTAATACAGGGGGCAATTACGAGCAGTACTTC. Its translation: CSVNTGGNYEQYF.

The V call is TRBV29-1, the J call TRBJ2-7; tentatively, D is TRBD1 (6 bases). The DNA end is more similar to TRBJ2-1, so the J call may be wrong. Germline-derived CDR1 and CDR2 are SQVTM and ANQGSEA. The CDR3 covers 11 residues. The CDR3 region is CSVRGIDEQFF. DNA for the CDR3: TGCAGCGTTAGGGGGATCGATGAGCAGTTCTTC.

The chain is built from TRBV3-1 and TRBJ2-7; 9 positions match TRBD2. This CDR3 comprises 17 residues. Germline loops: CDR1 LGHDT, CDR2 YNNKEL (reference sequence). V shed 0 bases and J 2 bases; nucleotides not matched to a gene: 8. CDR3 sequence reads: CASSQDLAGIITYEQYF. For the CDR3, the DNA is TGTGCCAGCAGCCAAGATCTAGCGGGGATAATTACCTACGAGCAGTACTTC.

This clonotype turned up a few times. This chain joins TRBV7-9 and TRBJ2-1; 9 nucleotides align to TRBD1. The CDR3 sequence is 16 residues long. Germline CDR1 is SEHNR and CDR2 is FQNEAQ (reference sequence). With V trimmed by 3 bases and J by 10 bases, 13 bases remained unmatched. In DNA form, the CDR3 reads TGTGCCAGCAGCTTGGGCACGGGACAGGGCCCCAGGGAGCAGTTCTTC. Residues: CASSLGTGQGPREQFF.

This chain links TRBV6-1 with TRBJ2-5, with 7 bases lining up with TRBD1. Germline V gene lookup returns CDR1 MNHNS and CDR2 SASEGT. The CDR3 runs to 15 residues. The junction had 3 bases not matched to a gene; V was cut back by 1 base and J by 1 base. CDR3 sequence (DNA): TGTGCCAGCAGTGAAGGGACAGGCCCCCAAGAGACCCAGTACTTC. Translated: CASSEGTGPQETQYF.

This clonotype was seen more than once but under ten times. The chain joins TRBV7-8 to TRBJ1-2; 9 positions agree with TRBD1. The V and J ends lost 5 bases and 6 bases, in that order; junction bases with no gene match: 7. CDR1 and CDR2 (germline): SGHVS, FQNEAQ. The CDR3 consists of 14 residues. This chain's CDR3 is CASSQTGQGDGYTF. CDR3 DNA: TGTGCCAGCAGCCAAACGGGACAGGGAGATGGCTACACCTTC. The whole variable domain, remainder taken from reference TRBV7-8 and TRBJ1-2, is GAGVSQSPRYKVAKRGQDVALRCDPISGHVSLFWYQQALGQGPEFLTYFQNEAQLDKSGLPSDRFFAERPEGSVSTLKIQRTQQEDSAVYLCASSQTGQGDGYTFGSGTRLTVV.

In its sample, this clonotype was seen a few times. This sequence joins TRBV27 and TRBJ1-2, with 8 bases fitting TRBD1. CDR1 is MNHEY, CDR2 SMNVEV, per germline (reference sequence). V shed 5 bases, J shed 7 bases, and the junction held 9 bases outside the gene matches. The CDR3 has 14 amino acids. CDR3 coding DNA: TGTGCCAGCAGTGACGGGTCAGGGGGCATTGGCTACACCTTC. It specifies CASSDGSGGIGYTF.

The chain couples TRBV6-1 to TRBJ2-7; 13 bases line up with TRBD2. Per the germline V gene, CDR1 is MNHNS and CDR2 is SASEGT. V dropped 5 bases and J dropped 0; count of bases not matched to a gene: 7. This CDR3 is built from 17 residues. The CDR3: CASSRRTSGRISYEQYF. DNA for the CDR3: TGTGCCAGCAGTCGACGGACTAGCGGGAGAATCTCCTACGAGCAGTACTTC.

This clonotype has just a few counts. The chain employs TRBV11-2 and TRBJ2-4, with no clear D. There are 14 residues in the CDR3. Trimming removed 0 bases from V and 7 bases from J, with 10 bases in between. Germline values: CDR1 SGHAT, CDR2 FQNNGV. DNA for the CDR3: TGTGCCAGCAGCTTAGACAACTGGTGGAACATTCAGTACTTC. Translating it yields CASSLDNWWNIQYF. Supplemented by reference TRBV11-2 and TRBJ2-4, the full variable domain reads EAGVAQSPRYKIIEKRQSVAFWCNPISGHATLYWYQQILGQGPKLLIQFQNNGVVDDSQLPKDRFSAERLKGVDSTLKIQPAKLEDSAVYLCASSLDNWWNIQYFGAGTRLSVL.

V is TRBV27 and J is TRBJ1-2; D is unresolved. The V end lost 4 bases, the J end lost 7 bases, and 13 bases lay between the germline ends. CDR3 length equals 13 residues. Per germline, CDR1 MNHEY and CDR2 SMNVEV (reference sequence). The CDR3 DNA follows: TGTGCCAGCAGTTCCACCGTTAAAGCTGGCTACACCTTC. It yields the protein CASSSTVKAGYTF.

Only a few counts were recorded for this clonotype. This chain connects TRBV6-2 or TRBV6-3 to TRBJ2-5; TRBD2 agrees at 13 bases. The last part of the DNA fits TRBJ2-1 better; the J call may be wrong. CDR3 size: 16 residues. Germline V gene sequence: CDR1 MNHEY, CDR2 SVGEGT. The DNA of the CDR3 is TGTGCCAGCAAACTAGCGGGAGGGCCTTTTCAGAATGAGCAGTTCTTC. This gives the protein CASKLAGGPFQNEQFF.

This clonotype has only a few counts. V gene TRBV6-1 combines with J gene TRBJ1-1; tentatively, D is TRBD1 (6 bases). There are 13 residues in the CDR3. V dropped 3 bases and J dropped 7 bases, with 12 bases sitting between them. Germline CDR1 reads MNHNS; CDR2 reads SASEGT. This chain's CDR3 is CASSERQVLEAFF. In nucleotides, the CDR3 is TGTGCCAGCAGTGAGCGACAGGTGCTTGAAGCTTTCTTT.

The chain has TRBV10-2 and TRBJ1-2, with 7 bases lining up with TRBD1. The CDR3 is 15 amino acids. V shed 3 bases and J 1 base; nucleotides not matched to a gene: 5. CDR1 is WSHSY and CDR2 is SAAADI in the germline V gene. CDR3 bases: TGCGCCAGCAGTGACGACAGGGTCGTTAACTATGGCTACACCTTC. Encoded protein: CASSDDRVVNYGYTF.

The V call is TRBV9, the J call TRBJ2-7, with TRBD2 identical over 13 bases. V lost 2 bases, J lost 6 bases, and 11 bases stayed unmatched. From germline, CDR1 is SGDLS and CDR2 YYNGEE. The CDR3 is 17 residues long. DNA for the CDR3: TGTGCCAGCAGCGTTACCGGGACTAGCGGGACCAACGGCGAGCAGTACTTC. Translated, it gives CASSVTGTSGTNGEQYF.

The genes are TRBV12-5 and TRBJ2-5; D ambiguous. The CDR3 totals 13 residues. Germline CDR1 reads LGHNT; CDR2 reads FRNRAP. V was clipped by 2 bases and J by 3 bases, with 7 bases between them. This CDR3 is CASGLPNEETQYF. CDR3 DNA sequence: TGTGCTAGTGGTTTGCCCAATGAAGAGACCCAGTACTTC.

This clonotype was observed a few times. The rearrangement links TRBV29-1 to TRBJ2-2, with D perhaps being TRBD1 or TRBD2 (5 bases each). CDR1 and CDR2 (germline): SQVTM, ANQGSEA. The CDR3 length is 14 residues. Trimming stripped 7 bases from V and 1 base from J, with 13 bases between. This chain's CDR3 is CSARGGMNTGELFF. The CDR3 coding sequence is TGCAGCGCTCGGGGCGGTATGAACACCGGGGAGCTGTTTTTT.

This clonotype occurred a few times. The V and J genes are TRBV20-1 and TRBJ2-1; a weak D match, TRBD2 (5 bases). The CDR3 consists of 14 residues. Germline CDR1 DFQATT, CDR2 SNEGSKA (reference sequence). V was shortened by 3 bases and J by 5 bases, with 14 bases between the two germline ends. CDR3 bases: TGCAGTGCTAGTTGGTGGGAGAGGGACAATGAGCAGTTCTTC. Translation: CSASWWERDNEQFF.

The chain uses TRBV20-1 and TRBJ1-4; D perhaps matches TRBD1 (5 bases). This CDR3 is built from 13 residues. CDR1 is DFQATT and CDR2 is SNEGSKA in the germline V gene (reference sequence). V was clipped by 4 bases and J by 10 bases, with 16 bases between them. The CDR3 is CSAMGKGRGKLFF. Written as DNA, the CDR3 is TGCAGTGCTATGGGTAAAGGGAGGGGAAAACTGTTTTTT.